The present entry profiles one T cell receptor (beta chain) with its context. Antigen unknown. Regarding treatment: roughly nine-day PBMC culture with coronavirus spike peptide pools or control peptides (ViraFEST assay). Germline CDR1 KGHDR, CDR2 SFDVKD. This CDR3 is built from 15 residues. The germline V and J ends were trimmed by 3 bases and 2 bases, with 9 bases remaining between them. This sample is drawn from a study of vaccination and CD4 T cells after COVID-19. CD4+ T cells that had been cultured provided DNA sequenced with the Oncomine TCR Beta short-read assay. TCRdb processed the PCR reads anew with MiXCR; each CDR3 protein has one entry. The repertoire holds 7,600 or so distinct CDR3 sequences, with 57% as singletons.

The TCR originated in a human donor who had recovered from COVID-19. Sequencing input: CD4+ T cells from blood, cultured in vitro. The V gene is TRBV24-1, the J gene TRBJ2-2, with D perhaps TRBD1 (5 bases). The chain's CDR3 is CATSDVRTNTGELFF. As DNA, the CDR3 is TGTGCCACCAGTGATGTTCGGACAAACACCGGGGAGCTGTTTTTT.